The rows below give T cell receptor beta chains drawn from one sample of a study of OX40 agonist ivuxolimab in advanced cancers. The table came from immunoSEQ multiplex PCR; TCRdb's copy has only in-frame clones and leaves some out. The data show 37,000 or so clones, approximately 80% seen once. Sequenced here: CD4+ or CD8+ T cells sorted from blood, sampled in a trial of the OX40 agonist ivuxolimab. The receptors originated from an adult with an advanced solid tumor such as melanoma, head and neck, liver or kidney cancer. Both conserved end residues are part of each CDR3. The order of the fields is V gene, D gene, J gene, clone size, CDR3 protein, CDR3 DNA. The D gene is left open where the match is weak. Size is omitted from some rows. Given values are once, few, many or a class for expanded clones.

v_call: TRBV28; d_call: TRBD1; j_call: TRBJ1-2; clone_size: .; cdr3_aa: CASSPLDRVGGYTF; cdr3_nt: TGTGCCAGCAGCCCTCTGGACAGGGTGGGTGGCTACACCTTC
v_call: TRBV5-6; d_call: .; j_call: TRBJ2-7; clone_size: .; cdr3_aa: CASSPGASSYEQYF; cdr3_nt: TGTGCCAGCAGCCCGGGGGCGAGCTCCTACGAGCAGTACTTC
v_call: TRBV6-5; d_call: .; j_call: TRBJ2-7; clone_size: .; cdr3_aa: CASSQARGSYEQYF; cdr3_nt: TGTGCCAGCAGCCAAGCACGGGGATCCTACGAGCAGTACTTC
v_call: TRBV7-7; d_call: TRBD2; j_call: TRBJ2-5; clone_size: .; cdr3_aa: CASSGGKQDGTQYF; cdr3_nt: TGTGCTAGCAGCGGGGGGAAACAGGATGGGACCCAGTACTTC
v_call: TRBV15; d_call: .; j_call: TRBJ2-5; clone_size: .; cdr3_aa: CATSRGGETQYF; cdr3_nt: TGTGCCACCAGCAGAGGAGGAGAGACCCAGTACTTC
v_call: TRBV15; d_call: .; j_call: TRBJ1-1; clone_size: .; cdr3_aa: CATSRGGDEAFF; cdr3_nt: TGTGCCACCAGCAGAGGTGGTGATGAAGCTTTCTTT
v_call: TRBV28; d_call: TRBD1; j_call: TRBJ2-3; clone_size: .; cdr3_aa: CASRLGGAWDTQYF; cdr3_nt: TGTGCCAGCAGATTAGGGGGCGCCTGGGATACGCAGTATTTT
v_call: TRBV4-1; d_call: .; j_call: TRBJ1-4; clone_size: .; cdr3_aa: CASSQDPGVTNEKLFF; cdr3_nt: TGCGCCAGCAGCCAAGATCCGGGGGTGACTAATGAAAAACTGTTTTTT
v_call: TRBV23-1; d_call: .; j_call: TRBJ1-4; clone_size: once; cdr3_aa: CASSQSVQGTNEKLFF; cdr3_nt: TGCGCCAGCAGTCAATCGGTCCAGGGGACTAATGAAAAACTGTTTTTT
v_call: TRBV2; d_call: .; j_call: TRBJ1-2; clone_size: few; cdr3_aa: CASSPDKETYGYTF; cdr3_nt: TGTGCCAGCAGTCCCGACAAAGAGACCTATGGCTACACCTTC
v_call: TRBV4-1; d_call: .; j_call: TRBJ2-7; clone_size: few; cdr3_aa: CASSQNRAGYEQYF; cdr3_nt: TGCGCCAGCAGCCAGAACAGGGCGGGCTACGAGCAGTACTTC
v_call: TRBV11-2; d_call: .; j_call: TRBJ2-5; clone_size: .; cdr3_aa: CASSLGVGLQETQYF; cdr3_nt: TGTGCCAGCAGCTTAGGGGTAGGGCTCCAAGAGACCCAGTACTTC
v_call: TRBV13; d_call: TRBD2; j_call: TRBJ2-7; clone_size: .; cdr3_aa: CASSLLGGGLAGGNYEQYF; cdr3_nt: TGTGCCAGCAGCTTATTAGGAGGGGGCCTAGCGGGAGGAAACTACGAGCAGTACTTC
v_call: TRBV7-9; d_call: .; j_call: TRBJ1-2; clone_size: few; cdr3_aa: CASSTQGSGYTF; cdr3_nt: TGTGCCAGCAGCACACAGGGTTCCGGCTACACCTTC
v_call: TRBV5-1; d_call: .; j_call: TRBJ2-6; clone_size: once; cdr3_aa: CASSLSYDAGANVLTF; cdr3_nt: TGCGCCAGCAGCTTGAGTTATGACGCGGGGGCCAACGTCCTGACTTTC
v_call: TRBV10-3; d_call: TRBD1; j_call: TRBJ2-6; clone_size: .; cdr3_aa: CAISSDRESGANVLTF; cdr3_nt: TGTGCCATCAGTAGTGACAGGGAAAGTGGGGCCAACGTCCTGACTTTC
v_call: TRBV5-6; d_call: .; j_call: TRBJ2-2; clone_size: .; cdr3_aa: CASSLGGNTGELFF; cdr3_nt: TGTGCCAGCAGCTTGGGCGGAAACACCGGGGAGCTGTTTTTT
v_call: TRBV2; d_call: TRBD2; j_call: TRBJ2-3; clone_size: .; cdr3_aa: CASRTSDSTDTQYF; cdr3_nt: TGTGCCAGCAGGACTAGCGATAGCACAGATACGCAGTATTTT